This T cell receptor (beta chain) was recovered during a study of T-cell memory formation after mild COVID-19. Findings and caveats of the study: Prior to infection, memory already included some responding clones, suggesting cross-reactive memory joined. Contracting CD4+ clones sat mainly in CM and EM; CD8+ in EMRA.

It was 5'RACE with constant-segment primers that produced the TCR alpha and TCR beta cDNA libraries, which carried sample barcodes and UMIs. TCRdb ran MiXCR on the 5' RACE reads and lists one entry per CDR3 protein. The sample holds 250,000 to 300,000 distinct CDR3 sequences, 15% to 20% seen once. The ends lost 0 bases at V and 7 bases at J; junction bases unmatched: 13. This CDR3 has 17 residues. The germline V gene has CDR1 SGHRS and CDR2 YFSETQ. This clonotype has ten or more counts. Its antigen is unidentified. The rearrangement uses TRBV5-1 and TRBJ2-1, with TRBD2 matching 7 bases. Source material: PBMCs or a T cell subset sorted from them (not recorded which). This TCR came from a man younger than 35 who had mild COVID-19 (a few samples of this study predate the infection). Cell type and time point are not known. CDR3 DNA: TGCGCCAGCAGCTTGGCGCCTCTAGCGGATAATTTTAATGAGCAGTTCTTC. Protein: CASSLAPLADNFNEQFF.